What follows are 25 T cell receptor beta chains derived from one specimen sequenced in a study of Ad26.COV2.S vaccination and SARS-CoV-2 variants. The treatment is: over 15 received Ad26.COV2.S at low or high dose, single or two shots; roughly five received placebo; per-sample allocation not given. Samples were taken on day 63 after the first vaccine or placebo injection. Some clones are missing from TCRdb's copy, which holds only in-frame ones; the method was immunoSEQ multiplex PCR. The sample consists of hundreds of thousands of clones, roughly 90% of them appearing once. The specimen comprised peripheral blood, sampled in a trial of Ad26.COV2.S vaccine versus placebo. The source is a person between 18 and 59 years old who received the Ad26.COV2.S COVID-19 vaccine or a placebo.

For this clone: This same CDR3 is encoded by further DNA sequences in the sample. The chain links TRBV3-1 (or the pseudogene TRBV3-2) to TRBJ1-5, with a possible D match to TRBD1 (5 bases). Germline assignment: CDR1 LGHDT and CDR2 YNNKEL (reference sequence). V lost 2 bases and J lost 6, with 17 bases in between. This CDR3 region has 16 residues. CDR3 region: CASSQRRGKRSQPQHF. CDR3 DNA sequence: TGTGCCAGCAGCCAACGACGGGGGAAGAGGAGTCAGCCCCAGCATTTT.

The chain carries TRBV6-5 and TRBJ2-2; no clear D gene. Trimming removed 0 bases from V and 4 bases from J, with 12 bases in between. The CDR3 has 16 residues. In germline, CDR1 is MNHEY, CDR2 SVGAGI. CDR3: CASSYSIGVRTGELFF. DNA for the CDR3: TGTGCCAGCAGTTACTCGATTGGGGTCCGCACCGGGGAGCTGTTTTTT.

This clone was counted a single time. The chain recombines TRBV6-5 with TRBJ2-4, with TRBD1 as a possible D gene (6 bases). Trimming left V 2 bases short and J 4 bases short, with 12 bases between. CDR1 is MNHEY, CDR2 SVGAGI, per germline. This CDR3 has 15 residues. The CDR3 loop reads CASSYHRDTKNIQYF. The CDR3 nucleotides read TGTGCCAGCAGTTACCACCGGGACACAAAAAACATTCAGTACTTC.

The rearrangement uses TRBV18 and TRBJ2-2; tentatively, D is TRBD1 or TRBD2 (5 bases each). Deletions cut 4 bases from V and 2 bases from J, with 11 bases between. The CDR3 runs to 15 residues. Germline values: CDR1 KGHSH, CDR2 LQKENI. The CDR3 DNA reads as TGTGCCAGCTCACGGGACCTAGCAAACACCGGGGAGCTGTTTTTT. This gives the protein CASSRDLANTGELFF.

V and J are TRBV7-2 and TRBJ1-1; weak D call: TRBD1 (6 bases). This CDR3 is built from 14 residues. Looked up from germline, CDR1 is SGHTA and CDR2 is FQGNSA. The V end lost 1 base, the J end lost 7 bases, and 13 bases lay between the germline ends. The CDR3 bases are TGTGCCAGCAGCTTAGGCAGGGGAGGGAGTGAAGCTTTCTTT. Translated: CASSLGRGGSEAFF.

This sequence joins TRBV24-1 and TRBJ1-3; D is ambiguous. CDR1 is KGHDR and CDR2 is SFDVKD in the germline V gene. V was cut by 12 bases and J by 3 bases, with 11 bases left in between. The CDR3 runs 12 residues. CDR3 bases: TGTGCCGCCGCCTCTGATGGAAACACCATATATTTT. It translates to CAAASDGNTIYF.

V usage is TRBV4-2 and J usage is TRBJ1-1, with TRBD1 matching 8 bases. In germline, CDR1 is LGHNA, CDR2 YNFKEQ. The V segment lost 7 bases and the J segment 6 bases; nucleotides outside the gene matches: 13. This CDR3 is 15 amino acids long. In DNA form, the CDR3 reads TGTGCCAGCACCCCAACAGGGGGGAACGGCCCTGAAGCTTTCTTT. It translates to CASTPTGGNGPEAFF.

This rearrangement joins TRBV7-2 to TRBJ2-7; D is ambiguous. Deletions cut 1 base from V and 2 bases from J, with 9 bases between. This CDR3 comprises 14 residues. Germline values: CDR1 SGHTA, CDR2 FQGNSA. CDR3 coding DNA: TGTGCCAGCAGCTTAGTGGGCAGAACCTACGAGCAGTACTTC. Translating gives CASSLVGRTYEQYF.

V is TRBV13 and J is TRBJ2-1; TRBD2 might be the D (6 bases). The CDR3 covers 17 residues. CDR1 and CDR2 (germline): PRHDT, FYEKMQ (reference sequence). V was pared by 3 bases and J by 0 bases, with 15 bases between. CDR3 nucleotide sequence: TGTGCCAGCAGCTTTCTGACTAGGTTGAGCTCCTACAATGAGCAGTTCTTC. Its translation is CASSFLTRLSSYNEQFF.

The chain combines TRBV6-5 with TRBJ1-1; no clear D gene. Per germline, CDR1 MNHEY and CDR2 SVGAGI. The ends were cut back, 6 bases at V and 5 bases at J, with 16 bases in the middle. CDR3 size: 14 residues. CDR3 amino acids: CASSKSLEGTEAFF. In nucleotides, the CDR3 is TGTGCCAGCAGCAAATCCCTCGAAGGAACTGAAGCTTTCTTT.

V usage is TRBV5-1 and J usage is TRBJ2-7; 9 nucleotides match TRBD2. This CDR3 has 15 residues. The V and J ends lost 0 bases and 7 bases, in that order; junction bases with no gene match: 8. CDR1 is SGHRS and CDR2 is YFSETQ in the germline V gene. The CDR3 loop is CASSLAGSGGEEQYF. In DNA, the CDR3 is TGCGCCAGCAGCTTGGCCGGTAGCGGGGGTGAGGAGCAGTACTTC.

The V call is TRBV10-3, the J call TRBJ2-7; the match to TRBD1 covers 8 bases. CDR1 ENHRY and CDR2 SYGVKD come from the germline V gene. The trim removed 2 bases at V and 2 bases at J, leaving 5 bases unmatched. CDR3 length: 15 residues. The CDR3 DNA sequence: TGTGCCATCAGTGAGGCCGGGACAGGCCCCTACGAGCAGTACTTC. This gives the protein CAISEAGTGPYEQYF.

J is TRBJ1-3 and V is TRBV13; TRBD1 aligns across 9 bases. Germline CDR1 reads PRHDT; CDR2 reads FYEKMQ (reference sequence). CDR3 length: 15 amino acids. Trimming at V came to 3 bases and at J to 0 bases, leaving 0 bases not matched to a gene. CDR3 residues: CASSLTGGSGNTIYF. CDR3 nucleotide sequence: TGTGCCAGCAGCTTGACAGGGGGCTCTGGAAACACCATATATTTT. The entire variable domain, with the rest obtained from reference TRBV13 and TRBJ1-3, is as follows: AAGVIQSPRHLIKEKRETATLKCYPIPRHDTVYWYQQGPGQDPQFLISFYEKMQSDKGSIPDRFSAQQFSDYHSELNMSSLELGDSALYFCASSLTGGSGNTIYFGEGSWLTVV.

The chain couples TRBV10-3 to TRBJ1-4; unclear D gene. V lost 6 bases to trimming and J lost 0 bases, with 14 bases between them. The CDR3 spans 16 residues. From germline, CDR1 is ENHRY and CDR2 SYGVKD. This chain's CDR3 is CAISPDGAATNEKLFF. DNA of the CDR3: TGTGCCATCAGCCCAGACGGAGCAGCAACTAATGAAAAACTGTTTTTT.

The rearrangement links TRBV4-2 to TRBJ1-2, with D maybe TRBD1 (6 bases). The CDR3 is 18 residues long. The germline V gene encodes CDR1 LGHNA and CDR2 YNFKEQ. Trimming left V 2 bases short and J 4 bases short, with 23 bases between. The CDR3: CASSQPGGTGGAGYGYTF. In DNA, the CDR3 is TGTGCCAGCAGCCAACCCGGCGGGACGGGGGGGGCTGGCTATGGCTACACCTTC.

V and J are TRBV9 and TRBJ2-3, with a tentative D call TRBD2 (5 bases). Germline V gene data show CDR1 as SGDLS and CDR2 as YYNGEE. V gave up 1 base and J gave up 8 bases, with 14 bases separating them. The CDR3 covers 14 residues. The CDR3 region has the DNA TGTGCCAGCAGCGTATCTAGCTCTTCAGGTACGCAGTATTTT. Translation gives CASSVSSSSGTQYF.

The table lists this clone with a count of one. In DNA form, the CDR3 reads TGTGCCAGCAGCCAAGAGGGGAGGAGCTTCTATAATTCACCCCTCCACTTT. It yields the protein CASSQEGRSFYNSPLHF. This chain connects TRBV4-2 to TRBJ1-6; no reliable D call. V dropped 0 bases and J dropped 3 bases, with 12 bases sitting between them. Germline CDR1 LGHNA, CDR2 YNFKEQ. CDR3 length: 17 amino acids.

The chain carries TRBV6-6 and TRBJ2-7; D may be TRBD1 or TRBD2 (5 bases each). The CDR3 length is 12 residues. Trimming pared 7 bases from V and 5 bases from J, leaving 12 bases between. Germline V gives CDR1 MNHNY, CDR2 SVGAGI (reference sequence). In DNA form, the CDR3 reads TGTGCCAGCAACCAGGGAGCCCACGAGCAGTACTTC. Its protein product is CASNQGAHEQYF.

The J gene is TRBJ2-7, the V gene TRBV6-5; maybe TRBD1 (6 bases). V was pared by 4 bases and J by 3 bases, with 13 bases between. Per the germline V gene, CDR1 is MNHEY and CDR2 is SVGAGI. This CDR3 is 14 amino acids long. Here the CDR3 reads CASSSPGHIYEQYF. The CDR3 DNA sequence: TGTGCCAGCAGTTCCCCGGGACACATCTACGAGCAGTACTTC.

Here the CDR3 reads CASSKRLAGGKTQYF. CDR3 nucleotides: TGTGCCAGCAGCAAAAGACTAGCGGGAGGGAAGACCCAGTACTTC. V usage is TRBV5-6 and J usage is TRBJ2-5; 14 bases are shared with TRBD2. Germline assignment: CDR1 SGHDT and CDR2 YYEEEE. The V gene end was trimmed by 4 bases and the J gene end by 6 bases; junction bases not matched to a gene: 5. The length of the CDR3 is 15 residues. The whole variable domain, filled in from reference TRBV5-6 and TRBJ2-5, reads DAGVTQSPTHLIKTRGQQVTLRCSPKSGHDTVSWYQQALGQGPQFIFQYYEEEERQRGNFPDRFSGHQFPNYSSELNVNALLLGDSALYLCASSKRLAGGKTQYFGPGTRLLVL.

Concerning this clone: A junction boundary mismatches the germline segment, possibly from a read error. This chain connects TRBV7-3 to TRBJ2-1, with 12 bases matching TRBD2. The CDR3 contains 15 residues. Looked up from germline, CDR1 is SGHTA and CDR2 is FQGTGA. CDR3 sequence (DNA): TGTGCCAGCAGCCTAACTAGCGGGGGGCTCAATGAGCAGTTCTTC. Amino acids: CASSLTSGGLNEQFF.

Only one count was recorded for this clone. The chain has TRBV19 and TRBJ2-3, with TRBD1 identical over 8 bases. V shed 5 bases and J 2 bases; nucleotides not matched to a gene: 3. Germline V gene data show CDR1 as LNHDA and CDR2 as SQIVND (reference sequence). The CDR3 covers 14 residues. The CDR3 nucleotides read TGTGCCAGTAGTGACAGGGGCCTCACAGATACGCAGTATTTT. Protein product: CASSDRGLTDTQYF.

The chain couples TRBV30 to TRBJ1-6; D may be TRBD1 (5 bases). Germline V lookup: CDR1 GTSNPN, CDR2 SVGIG (reference sequence). The CDR3 extends over 14 amino acids. V was pared by 0 bases and J by 10 bases, with 13 bases between. As DNA, the CDR3 is TGTGCCTGGAGTGTTGGGCAGGGCGAATCACCCCTCCACTTT. Protein product: CAWSVGQGESPLHF.

This rearrangement joins TRBV6-2 or TRBV6-3 to TRBJ2-7; unclear D gene. The CDR3 covers 13 residues. Germline-derived CDR1 and CDR2 are MNHEY and SVGEGT. V lost 3 bases to trimming and J lost 3 bases, with 9 bases between them. The CDR3 DNA follows: TGTGCCAGCAGTTATTTCGAGCTCTACGAGCAGTACTTC. Amino acids: CASSYFELYEQYF.

The CDR3 DNA follows: TGTGCCAGCAGTTTAAGGTCAGGGGTCACCGGGGAGCTGTTTTTT. Encoded protein: CASSLRSGVTGELFF. The genes are TRBV27 and TRBJ2-2, with a tentative D call TRBD1 (6 bases). The germline V and J ends were trimmed by 2 bases and 4 bases, with 11 bases remaining between them. This CDR3 has 15 residues. The germline V gene encodes CDR1 MNHEY and CDR2 SMNVEV (reference sequence).